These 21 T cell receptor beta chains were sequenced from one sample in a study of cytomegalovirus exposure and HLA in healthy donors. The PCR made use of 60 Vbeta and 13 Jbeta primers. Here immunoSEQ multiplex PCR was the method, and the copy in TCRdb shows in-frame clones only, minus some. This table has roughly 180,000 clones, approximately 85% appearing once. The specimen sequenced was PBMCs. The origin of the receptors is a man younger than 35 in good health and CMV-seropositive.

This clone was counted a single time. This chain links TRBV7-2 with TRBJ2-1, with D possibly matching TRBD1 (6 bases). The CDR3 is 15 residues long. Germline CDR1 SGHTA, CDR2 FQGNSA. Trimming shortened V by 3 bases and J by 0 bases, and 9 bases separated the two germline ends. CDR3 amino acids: CASSFRGYSYNEQFF. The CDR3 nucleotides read TGTGCCAGCAGCTTTAGGGGGTACTCCTACAATGAGCAGTTCTTC.

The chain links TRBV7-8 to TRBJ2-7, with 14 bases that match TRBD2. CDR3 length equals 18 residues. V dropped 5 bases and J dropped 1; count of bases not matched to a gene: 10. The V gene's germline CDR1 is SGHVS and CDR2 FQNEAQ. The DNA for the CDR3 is TGTGCCAGCAGCGCCGGGGGACTAGCGGGGGCCTATTCCTACGAGCAGTACTTC. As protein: CASSAGGLAGAYSYEQYF.

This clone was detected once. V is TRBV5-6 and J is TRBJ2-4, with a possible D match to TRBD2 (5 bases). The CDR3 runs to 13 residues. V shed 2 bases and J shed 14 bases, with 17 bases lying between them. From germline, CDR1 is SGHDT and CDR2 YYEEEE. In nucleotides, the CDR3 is TGTGCCAGCAGCTTAGGAGGCGCACCCCAGGAGTACTTC. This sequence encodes CASSLGGAPQEYF.

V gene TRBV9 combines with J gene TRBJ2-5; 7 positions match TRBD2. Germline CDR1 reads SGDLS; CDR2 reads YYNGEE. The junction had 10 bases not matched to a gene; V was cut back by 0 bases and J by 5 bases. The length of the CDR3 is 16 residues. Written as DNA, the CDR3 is TGTGCCAGCAGCGTAGCCGGGACTATCTTTGGGGAGACCCAGTACTTC. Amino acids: CASSVAGTIFGETQYF.

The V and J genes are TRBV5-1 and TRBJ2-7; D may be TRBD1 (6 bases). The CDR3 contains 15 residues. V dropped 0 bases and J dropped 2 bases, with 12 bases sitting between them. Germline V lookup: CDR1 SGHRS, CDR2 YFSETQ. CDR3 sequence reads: CASSLGTAITYEQYF. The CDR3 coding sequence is TGCGCCAGCAGCTTGGGGACAGCGATAACCTACGAGCAGTACTTC.

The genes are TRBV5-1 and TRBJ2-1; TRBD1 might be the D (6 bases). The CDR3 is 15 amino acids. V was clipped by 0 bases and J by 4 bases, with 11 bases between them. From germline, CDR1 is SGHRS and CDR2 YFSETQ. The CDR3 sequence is CASSLASGTYNEQFF. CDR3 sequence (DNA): TGCGCCAGCAGCTTGGCTTCGGGGACATACAATGAGCAGTTCTTC.

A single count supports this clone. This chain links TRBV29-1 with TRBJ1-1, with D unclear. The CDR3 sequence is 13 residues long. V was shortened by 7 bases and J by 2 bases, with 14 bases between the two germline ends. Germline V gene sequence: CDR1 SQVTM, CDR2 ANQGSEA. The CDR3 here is CSAAQKVNTEAFF. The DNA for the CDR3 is TGCAGCGCGGCACAGAAAGTAAACACTGAAGCTTTCTTT.

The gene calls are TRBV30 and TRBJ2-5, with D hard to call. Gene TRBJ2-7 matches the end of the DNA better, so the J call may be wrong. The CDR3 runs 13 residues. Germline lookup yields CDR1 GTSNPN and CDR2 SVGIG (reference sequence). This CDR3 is CAWTNAGTYEQYF. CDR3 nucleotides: TGTGCCTGGACGAATGCAGGTACCTACGAGCAGTACTTC.

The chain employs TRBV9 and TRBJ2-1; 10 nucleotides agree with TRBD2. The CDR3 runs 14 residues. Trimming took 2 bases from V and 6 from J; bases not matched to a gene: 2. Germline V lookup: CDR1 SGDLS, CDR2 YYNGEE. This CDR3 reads CASSVERGGNEQFF. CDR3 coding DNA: TGTGCCAGCAGCGTCGAGCGGGGGGGCAATGAGCAGTTCTTC.

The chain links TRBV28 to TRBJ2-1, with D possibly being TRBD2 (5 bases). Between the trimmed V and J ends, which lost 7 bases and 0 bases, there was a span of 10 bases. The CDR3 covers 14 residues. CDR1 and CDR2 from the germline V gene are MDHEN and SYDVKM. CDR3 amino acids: CASTRESSYNEQFF. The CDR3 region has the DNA TGTGCCAGCACGAGGGAGAGCTCCTACAATGAGCAGTTCTTC.

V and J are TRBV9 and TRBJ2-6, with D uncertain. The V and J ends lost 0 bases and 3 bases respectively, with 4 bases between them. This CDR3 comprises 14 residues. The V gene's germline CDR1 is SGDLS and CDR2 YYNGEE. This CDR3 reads CASSVVGGANVLTF. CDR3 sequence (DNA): TGTGCCAGCAGCGTAGTCGGTGGGGCCAACGTCCTGACTTTC.

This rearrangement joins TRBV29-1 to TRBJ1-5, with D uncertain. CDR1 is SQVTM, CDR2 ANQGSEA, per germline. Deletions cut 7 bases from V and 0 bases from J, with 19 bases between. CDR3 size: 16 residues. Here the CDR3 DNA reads TGCAGCGCTGCCAGACTACATCTATATAGCAATCAGCCCCAGCATTTT. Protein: CSAARLHLYSNQPQHF.

The CDR3 reads CASARQGAVSGGYTF. The CDR3, as DNA: TGTGCCAGTGCTCGACAGGGGGCCGTTTCCGGTGGCTACACCTTC. This chain uses TRBV19 with TRBJ1-2; 10 bases fit TRBD1. Germline V gene data show CDR1 as LNHDA and CDR2 as SQIVND (reference sequence). The CDR3 loop spans 15 amino acids. J gave up 7 bases and V 8 bases, and 13 bases lay outside the gene matches.

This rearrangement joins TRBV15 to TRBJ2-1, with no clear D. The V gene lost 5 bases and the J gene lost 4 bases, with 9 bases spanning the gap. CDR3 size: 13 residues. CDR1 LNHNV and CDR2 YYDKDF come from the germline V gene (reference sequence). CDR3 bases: TGTGCCACCAGCCCCCGGTCGTACAATGAGCAGTTCTTC. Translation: CATSPRSYNEQFF.

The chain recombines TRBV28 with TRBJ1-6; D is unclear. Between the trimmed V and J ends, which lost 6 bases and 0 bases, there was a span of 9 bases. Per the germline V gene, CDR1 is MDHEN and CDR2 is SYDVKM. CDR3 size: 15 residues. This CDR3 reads CASRRSSSYNSPLHF. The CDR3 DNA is TGTGCCAGCAGGCGCTCAAGCTCCTATAATTCACCCCTCCACTTT.

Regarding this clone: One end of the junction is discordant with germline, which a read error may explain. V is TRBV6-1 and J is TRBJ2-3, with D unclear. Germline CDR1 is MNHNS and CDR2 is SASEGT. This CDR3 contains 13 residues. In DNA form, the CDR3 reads TGTGCCAGCACAAGAACCTTCACAGACACGCAGTATTTT. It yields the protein CASTRTFTDTQYF.

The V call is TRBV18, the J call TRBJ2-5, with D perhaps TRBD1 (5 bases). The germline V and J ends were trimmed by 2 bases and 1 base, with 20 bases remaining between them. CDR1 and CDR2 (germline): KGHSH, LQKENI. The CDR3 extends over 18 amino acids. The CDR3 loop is CASSPRGVSDALQETQYF. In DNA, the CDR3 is TGTGCCAGCTCACCAAGGGGCGTCTCAGATGCTCTCCAAGAGACCCAGTACTTC. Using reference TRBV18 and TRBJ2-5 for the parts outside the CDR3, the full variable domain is NAGVMQNPRHLVRRRGQEARLRCSPMKGHSHVYWYRQLPEEGLKFMVYLQKENIIDESGMPKERFSAEFPKEGPSILRIQQVVRGDSAAYFCASSPRGVSDALQETQYFGPGTRLLVL.

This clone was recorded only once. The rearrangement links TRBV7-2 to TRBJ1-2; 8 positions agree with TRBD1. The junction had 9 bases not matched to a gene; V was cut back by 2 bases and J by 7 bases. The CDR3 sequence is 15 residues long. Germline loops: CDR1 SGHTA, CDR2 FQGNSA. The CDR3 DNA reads TGTGCCAGCAGCTTAAAAAGGACAGGGTCAGTTGGCTACACCTTC. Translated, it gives CASSLKRTGSVGYTF.

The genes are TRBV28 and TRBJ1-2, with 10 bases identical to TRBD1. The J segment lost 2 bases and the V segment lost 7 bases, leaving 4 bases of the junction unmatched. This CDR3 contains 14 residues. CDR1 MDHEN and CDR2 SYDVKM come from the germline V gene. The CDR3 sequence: CASTSGQGNYGYTF. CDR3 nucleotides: TGTGCCAGCACCTCGGGACAGGGGAACTATGGCTACACCTTC.

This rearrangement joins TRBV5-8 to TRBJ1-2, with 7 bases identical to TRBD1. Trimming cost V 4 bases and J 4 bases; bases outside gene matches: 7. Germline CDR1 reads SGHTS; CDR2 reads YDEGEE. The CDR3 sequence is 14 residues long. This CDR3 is CASSRGQEGYGYTF. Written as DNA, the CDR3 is TGTGCCAGCAGCCGCGGACAGGAAGGCTATGGCTACACCTTC.

CDR3 amino acids: CASSWQGSTDTQYF. The CDR3 coding sequence is TGTGCCAGCAGCTGGCAGGGGAGCACAGATACGCAGTATTTT. The chain joins TRBV11-3 to TRBJ2-3; D perhaps matches TRBD1 (6 bases). The CDR3 contains 14 residues. Germline lookup yields CDR1 SGHNT and CDR2 YENEEA. The germline V and J ends were trimmed by 4 bases and 0 bases, with 8 bases remaining between them.